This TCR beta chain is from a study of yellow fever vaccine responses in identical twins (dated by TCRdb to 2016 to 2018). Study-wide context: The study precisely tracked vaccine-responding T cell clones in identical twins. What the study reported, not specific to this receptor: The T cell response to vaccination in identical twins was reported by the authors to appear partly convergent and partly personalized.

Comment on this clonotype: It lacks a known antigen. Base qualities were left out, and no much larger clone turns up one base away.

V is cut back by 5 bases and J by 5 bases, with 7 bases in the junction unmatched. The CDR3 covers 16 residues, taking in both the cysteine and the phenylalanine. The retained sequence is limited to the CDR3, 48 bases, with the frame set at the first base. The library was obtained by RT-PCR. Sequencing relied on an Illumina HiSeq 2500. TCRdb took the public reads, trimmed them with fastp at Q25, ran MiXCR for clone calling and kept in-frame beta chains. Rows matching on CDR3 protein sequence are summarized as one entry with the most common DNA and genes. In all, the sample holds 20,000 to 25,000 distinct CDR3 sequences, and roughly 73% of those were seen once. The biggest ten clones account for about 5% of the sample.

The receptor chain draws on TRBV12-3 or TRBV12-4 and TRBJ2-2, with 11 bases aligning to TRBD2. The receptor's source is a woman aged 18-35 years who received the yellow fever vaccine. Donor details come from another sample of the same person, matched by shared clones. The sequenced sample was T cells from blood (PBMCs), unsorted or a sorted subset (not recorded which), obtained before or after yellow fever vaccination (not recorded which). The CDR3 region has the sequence CASSITSGGVTGELFF. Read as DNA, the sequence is TGTGCCAGCAGTATCACTAGCGGGGGAGTTACCGGGGAGCTGTTTTTT.